Presented here are 26 T cell receptor beta chains from one specimen sequenced in a study of post-analysis software for immune sequencing data. Unique molecular identifiers were present in the TCR beta cDNA libraries. TCRdb called the PCR reads again in MiXCR, with one record for every CDR3 protein. The sample shows just over 250,000 distinct CDR3 sequences, 36% of them seen only once. These receptors are not linked to any known antigen. General study points: Elevated frequency relative to controls characterized several TRBV segments in patients, TRBV5-6, TRBV5-1 and TRBV20-1 among them.

Sequenced: blood. The receptors come from a girl aged 10-17 years with multiple sclerosis.

A word on this clonotype: Since a much larger clone is just one base distant, this may be a read error. This chain links TRBV3-1 with TRBJ2-5; D may correspond to TRBD1 or TRBD2 (5 bases each). CDR3 length: 14 residues. From germline, CDR1 is LGHDT and CDR2 YNNKEL (reference sequence). The CDR3 DNA is TGTGCCAGCAACCAAGCCAGGGACCTCGAGACCCAGTACTTC. Its translation: CASNQARDLETQYF.

In this sample, this clonotype turned up many times. The gene calls are TRBV20-1 and TRBJ2-5; tentative D call: TRBD1 (6 bases). Germline V gene lookup returns CDR1 DFQATT and CDR2 SNEGSKA (reference sequence). The CDR3 length is 11 residues. V lost 7 bases and J lost 5, with 11 bases in between. CDR3 in amino acids: CSVRDTETQYF. In DNA form, the CDR3 reads TGCAGTGTCCGGGACACCGAGACCCAGTACTTC.

This clonotype came up many times. The chain recombines TRBV12-3 or TRBV12-4 with TRBJ2-5; tentative D call: TRBD2 (6 bases). Trimming stripped 5 bases from V and 4 bases from J, with 14 bases between. There are 14 residues in the CDR3. The CDR3, as DNA: TGTGCCAGCAGTCCCCAGGAGGGCCCAGAGACCCAGTACTTC. Its protein product is CASSPQEGPETQYF.

Ten or more counts support this clonotype. This sequence joins TRBV5-6 and TRBJ1-2, with TRBD1 as a possible D gene (5 bases). Germline V gene sequence: CDR1 SGHDT, CDR2 YYEEEE. Trimming shortened V by 0 bases and J by 8 bases, and 8 bases separated the two germline ends. This CDR3 region has 12 residues. The CDR3 spells CASSLGQGGYTF. The CDR3 DNA sequence: TGTGCCAGCAGCTTGGGTCAGGGAGGCTACACCTTC.

This clonotype has only a few counts. The chain employs TRBV20-1 and TRBJ2-1; 11 bases line up with TRBD2. V trimming: 2 bases; J trimming: 7 bases; junction bases outside the gene matches: 19. The CDR3 contains 19 residues. CDR1 and CDR2 from the germline V gene are DFQATT and SNEGSKA (reference sequence). The CDR3 reads CSARPPGLAETLRGNEQFF. The CDR3 nucleotides are TGCAGTGCTAGACCCCCGGGACTAGCGGAAACCCTTCGGGGGAATGAGCAGTTCTTC.

Remarks on this clonotype: This may arise from a read error, as a much more abundant clone is one base away. The rearrangement uses TRBV12-3 or TRBV12-4 and TRBJ2-1, with 8 bases matching TRBD2. This CDR3 has 15 amino acids. CDR3 bases: TGTGCCGGCAGCCCGAGCGGGAGCACCTACAATGAGCAGTTCTTC. Amino acid sequence: CAGSPSGSTYNEQFF.

This clonotype was counted many times. The J gene is TRBJ1-6, the V gene TRBV7-2, with 9 bases identical to TRBD1. Germline lookup yields CDR1 SGHTA and CDR2 FQGNSA. V lost 5 bases, J lost 5 bases, and 4 bases stayed unmatched. The CDR3 runs to 15 residues. CDR3 nucleotide sequence: TGTGCCAGCAGCAGACGGGACAGGGATAATTCACCCCTCCACTTT. Protein product: CASSRRDRDNSPLHF.

This clonotype was counted only a few times. This could be a read error, since a much larger clone is one nucleotide away. The chain is built from TRBV5-1 and TRBJ2-5; D tentatively fits TRBD1 or TRBD2 (5 bases each). Germline V lookup: CDR1 SGHRS, CDR2 YFSETQ. V lost 0 bases to trimming and J lost 11 bases, with 8 bases between them. This CDR3 has 11 amino acids. The CDR3 spells CASSLVGEQYF. In DNA form, the CDR3 reads TGCGCCAGCAGCTTGGTGGGGGAACAGTACTTC.

Remarks on this clonotype: Its ends do not fully match the called genes, so a read error is possible. The rearrangement uses TRBV7-2 and TRBJ2-7; TRBD2 matches 9 bases. This CDR3 region has 15 residues. The germline V gene has CDR1 SGHTA and CDR2 FQGNSA. DNA of the CDR3: TGTGCCAGCAGCGGACTAGCGTCTAACTCCTACGGGCAGTACTTC. Encoded protein: CASSGLASNSYGQYF. Filled out from reference TRBV7-2 and TRBJ2-7, the complete variable domain reads GAGVSQSPSNKVTEKGKDVELRCDPISGHTALYWYRQSLGQGLEFLIYFQGNSAPDKSGLPSDRFSAERTGGSVSTLTIQRTQQEDSAVYLCASSGLASNSYGQYFGPGTRLTVT.

This clonotype showed up just a few times. The gene calls are TRBV20-1 and TRBJ2-3; no clear D gene. The CDR3 runs 14 residues. Germline V lookup: CDR1 DFQATT, CDR2 SNEGSKA (reference sequence). Trimming took off 1 base at V and 2 bases at J, with 10 bases between the two ends. The CDR3 DNA is TGCAGTGCTAGAGCGACTTCCAACACAGATACGCAGTATTTT. It specifies CSARATSNTDTQYF.

This chain links TRBV11-2 with TRBJ2-7; D call uncertain. V was clipped by 5 bases and J by 2 bases, with 10 bases between them. Germline V gives CDR1 SGHAT, CDR2 FQNNGV. The CDR3 is 13 residues long. CDR3 loop: CASSLRSPYEQYF. The CDR3 nucleotides read TGTGCCAGCAGCCTCCGGTCACCCTACGAGCAGTACTTC.

A remark on this clonotype: This sequence may be a read error, since a much larger clone differs from it by one base. The rearrangement uses TRBV7-2 and TRBJ2-1; D perhaps matches TRBD1 (6 bases). The DNA matches TRBJ2-7 better at its end, which makes the J call doubtful. The CDR3 length is 16 residues. CDR1 is SGHTA and CDR2 is FQGNSA in the germline V gene. The CDR3 spells CASSLGGQSSYNEQYF. CDR3 in DNA: TGTGCCAGCAGCTTAGGGGGGCAAAGCTCCTACAATGAGCAGTACTTC.

The chain has TRBV5-1 and TRBJ1-1; D is perhaps TRBD1 (5 bases). The V and J ends lost 3 bases and 8 bases respectively, with 11 bases between them. Germline CDR1 SGHRS, CDR2 YFSETQ. The CDR3 contains 12 residues. The CDR3 sequence is CASSSPGLEAFF. For the CDR3, the DNA is TGCGCCAGCAGCTCCCCGGGACTCGAAGCTTTCTTT.

About this clonotype itself: A read error may explain this, as a much larger clone is one base away. The chain combines TRBV7-2 with TRBJ2-5; no clear D. The CDR3 runs 13 residues. Trimming cost V 3 bases and J 11 bases, with 16 bases left between them. Looked up from germline, CDR1 is SGHTA and CDR2 is FQGNSA. The CDR3 sequence: CASSLVRPDEQYF. The CDR3 region has the DNA TGTGCCAGCAGCTTGGTTCGCCCAGATGAGCAGTACTTC. Combining the CDR3 with reference TRBV7-2 and TRBJ2-5 gives the whole variable domain GAGVSQSPSNKVTEKGKDVELRCDPISGHTALYWYRQSLGQGLEFLIYFQGNSAPDKSGLPSDRFSAERTGGSVSTLTIQRTQQEDSAVYLCASSLVRPDEQYFGPGTRLLVL.

The table lists this clonotype with many counts. The V call is TRBV29-1, the J call TRBJ2-5, with unresolved D. The V and J ends lost 0 bases and 1 base respectively, with 9 bases between them. Germline V gene lookup returns CDR1 SQVTM and CDR2 ANQGSEA. The CDR3 contains 14 residues. CDR3 in amino acids: CSVEETTFQETQYF. The CDR3 DNA reads as TGCAGCGTTGAAGAGACGACTTTCCAAGAGACCCAGTACTTC.

This clonotype has at least ten counts. The rearrangement uses TRBV7-3 and TRBJ2-5; a possible D gene is TRBD2 (7 bases). The V and J ends lost 2 bases and 6 bases respectively, with 16 bases between them. The germline V gene has CDR1 SGHTA and CDR2 FQGTGA. The CDR3 length is 15 residues. CDR3 protein: CASSLRRGPGQTQYF. The CDR3 DNA sequence: TGTGCCAGCAGCTTACGGCGGGGGCCCGGACAGACCCAGTACTTC. The variable domain in full, with the rest retrieved from reference TRBV7-3 and TRBJ2-5, is GAGVSQTPSNKVTEKGKYVELRCDPISGHTALYWYRQSLGQGPEFLIYFQGTGAADDSGLPNDRFFAVRPEGSVSTLKIQRTERGDSAVYLCASSLRRGPGQTQYFGPGTRLLVL.

In this sample, this clonotype turned up many times. V usage is TRBV5-1 and J usage is TRBJ2-1; 11 bases map to TRBD2. Germline loops: CDR1 SGHRS, CDR2 YFSETQ. CDR3 size: 15 residues. J gave up 8 bases and V 6 bases, and 10 bases lay outside the gene matches. The CDR3: CASNLGSGRGHEQFF. The CDR3 DNA is TGCGCCAGCAATTTGGGTAGCGGGAGGGGCCATGAGCAGTTCTTC.

This clonotype was detected many times. DNA of the CDR3: TGCAGTGCGGGGGTTAGCGGGAGTGCCAAAAACATTCAGTACTTC. This codes for CSAGVSGSAKNIQYF. The genes are TRBV20-1 and TRBJ2-4, with 9 nucleotides matching TRBD2. This CDR3 region has 15 residues. The V and J ends lost 6 bases and 1 base, in that order; junction bases with no gene match: 7. The germline V gene has CDR1 DFQATT and CDR2 SNEGSKA (reference sequence).

This clonotype was counted a few times. This sequence joins TRBV28 and TRBJ1-5; a weak D match, TRBD1 (5 bases). The germline gives CDR1 MDHEN, CDR2 SYDVKM. Deletions cut 11 bases from V and 7 bases from J, with 15 bases between. There are 12 residues in the CDR3. Here the CDR3 reads CAVGGGKQPQHF. CDR3 nucleotide sequence: TGTGCCGTGGGGGGAGGGAAACAGCCCCAGCATTTT.

This clonotype was detected ten times or more. V is TRBV20-1 and J is TRBJ2-1; TRBD2 agrees at 9 bases. CDR3 length equals 15 residues. V lost 6 bases and J lost 6; bases outside the gene matches: 12. Germline loops: CDR1 DFQATT, CDR2 SNEGSKA (reference sequence). CDR3 in DNA: TGCAGTGCCCAGGCCCGCGGGAGGGCCGTCAATGAGCAGTTCTTC. It encodes CSAQARGRAVNEQFF.

This clonotype appeared many times. The rearrangement links TRBV28 to TRBJ2-7; 8 nucleotides agree with TRBD1. V trimming: 5 bases; J trimming: 6 bases; junction bases outside the gene matches: 12. The CDR3 has 15 residues. In germline, CDR1 is MDHEN, CDR2 SYDVKM. The CDR3: CASSPDRVGPGEQYF. The CDR3 nucleotides are TGTGCCAGCAGTCCGGACAGGGTGGGCCCTGGCGAGCAGTACTTC.

This clonotype turned up a few times. The junction departs from the called germline gene at one end, perhaps through a read error. CDR3 coding DNA: TGTGCCGGCAGCCCCCAGGGCAGGGAGCAGTTCTTC. It translates to CAGSPQGREQFF. The rearrangement joins TRBV27 to TRBJ2-1, with D possibly TRBD1 on 5 matching bases. The CDR3 is 12 residues long. From germline, CDR1 is MNHEY and CDR2 SMNVEV (reference sequence).

This clonotype came up many times. This chain links TRBV15 with TRBJ1-2, with 8 bases lining up with TRBD1. Germline CDR1 and CDR2: LNHNV and YYDKDF (reference sequence). Germline trimming cut 5 bases from V and 7 bases from J; bases unmatched to any gene: 9. This CDR3 has 14 residues. In nucleotides, the CDR3 is TGTGCCACCAGCGGGGCCCAGGGGGCGGGTGGCTACACCTTC. Its translation: CATSGAQGAGGYTF.

As to this clonotype: A read error may explain this, as a much larger clone is one base away. J is TRBJ1-5 and V is TRBV6-5; TRBD1 might be the D (6 bases). Germline CDR1 and CDR2: MNHEY and SVGAGI. The V end lost 0 bases, the J end lost 6 bases, and 15 bases lay between the germline ends. This CDR3 is built from 16 residues. Written as DNA, the CDR3 is TGTGCCAGCAGTTACTCGAAGAGGGGGAAAGGTCAGCCCCAGCATTTT. This encodes CASSYSKRGKGQPQHF.

The chain uses TRBV27 and TRBJ2-4; no definite D call. CDR1 and CDR2 from the germline V gene are MNHEY and SMNVEV (reference sequence). The V and J ends lost 0 bases and 6 bases respectively, with 6 bases between them. This CDR3 contains 13 residues. The CDR3 DNA reads TGTGCCAGCAGTTTATCGAGTAGAAACATTCAGTACTTC. Amino acids: CASSLSSRNIQYF.

A few counts support this clonotype. The rearrangement joins TRBV27 to TRBJ1-2; weak D call: TRBD1 (5 bases). The CDR3 runs 13 residues. Germline CDR1 and CDR2: MNHEY and SMNVEV (reference sequence). Trimming removed 6 bases from V and 8 bases from J, with 16 bases in between. The CDR3 region is CASSQTETRGYTF. CDR3 DNA: TGTGCCAGCAGCCAGACAGAGACCCGGGGCTACACCTTC.